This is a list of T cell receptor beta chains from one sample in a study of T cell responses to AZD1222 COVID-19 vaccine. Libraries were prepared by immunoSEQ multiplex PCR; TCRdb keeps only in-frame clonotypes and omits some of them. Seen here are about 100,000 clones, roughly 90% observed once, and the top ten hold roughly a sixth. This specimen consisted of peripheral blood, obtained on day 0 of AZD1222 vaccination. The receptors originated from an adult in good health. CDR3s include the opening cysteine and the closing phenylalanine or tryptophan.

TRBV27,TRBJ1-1,CASSLSAGPGTEAFF
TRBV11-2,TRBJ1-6,CASSFNTGTGVDSPLHF
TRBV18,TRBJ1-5,CASSPRGTAENQPQHF
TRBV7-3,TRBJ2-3,CASSPKAGVTDTQYF
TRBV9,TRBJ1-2,CASSPPGRGEGYTF
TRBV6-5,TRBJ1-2,CASSLMGARYGYTF
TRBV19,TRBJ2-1,CASSPDRDNYNEQFF
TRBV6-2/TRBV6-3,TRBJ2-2,CASSYSSTQVDTGELFF
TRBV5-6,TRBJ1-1,CASSPGDPRFAEAFF
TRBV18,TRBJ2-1,CASSPGGGAYNEQFF
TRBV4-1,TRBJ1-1,CASSRRTAANTEAFF
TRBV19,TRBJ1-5,CASSSLFKGRSNQPQHF
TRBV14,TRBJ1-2,CASSQGFTIDREGYTF
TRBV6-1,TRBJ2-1,CASSETANTGPNSYNEQFF
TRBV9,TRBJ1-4,CASSQGQGGEKLFF
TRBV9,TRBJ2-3,CASSTSTSFLGYDTQYF
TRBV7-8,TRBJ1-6,CASSSNRGDNSPLHF
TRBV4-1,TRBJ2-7,CASSPSPAGYEQYF
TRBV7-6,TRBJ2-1,CASSLGQFPYNEQFF
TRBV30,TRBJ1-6,CAWSDDRRNSPLHF
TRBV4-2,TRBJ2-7,CASSPGDRGSYEQYF
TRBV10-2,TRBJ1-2,CASSPGTYGYTF
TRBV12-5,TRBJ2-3,CASGLGGFSTDTQYF
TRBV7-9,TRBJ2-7,CASSKETGVIKGGQYF
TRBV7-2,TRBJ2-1,CASSLVVGGYNEQFF
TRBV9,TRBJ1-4,CASSSYPLEKLFF
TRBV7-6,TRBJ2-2,CASSLDGGGRLELFF
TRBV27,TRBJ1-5,CASSPISNQPQHF
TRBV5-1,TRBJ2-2,CASKNRDLNTGELFF
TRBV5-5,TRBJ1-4,CASSGRDRPTNEKLFF
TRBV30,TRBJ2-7,CAWRRSSYEQYF
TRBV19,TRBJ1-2,CASSLQGDYGYTF
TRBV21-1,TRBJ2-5,CASTYVAEEETQYF
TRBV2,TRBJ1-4,CASSDWGTNEKLFF
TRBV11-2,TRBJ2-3,CASSLAPSTDTQYF
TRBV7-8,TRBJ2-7,CASSSTGRPYEQYF
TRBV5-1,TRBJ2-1,CASSLPSSFLDEQFF
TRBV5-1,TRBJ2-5,CASSTGTGYETQYF
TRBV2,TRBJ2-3,CASTRRGADTQYF
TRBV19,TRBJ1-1,CASSMGGSVNTEAFF
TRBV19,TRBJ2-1,CASSEAHNEQFF
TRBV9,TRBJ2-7,CASTSSRPYKQYF
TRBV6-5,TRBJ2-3,CASRRSGDSTDTQYF
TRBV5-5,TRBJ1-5,CASSSQVSNQPQHF
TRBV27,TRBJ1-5,CASSLLGSRDQPQHF
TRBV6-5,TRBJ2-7,CASSLRDRSYEQYF
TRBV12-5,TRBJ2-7,CASGFYGTGTGEQYF
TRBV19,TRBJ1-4,CASSSWGAKYPNEKLFF
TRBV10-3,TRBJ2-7,CAISNTGAYESYEQYF
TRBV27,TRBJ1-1,CASRRVRYTEAFF
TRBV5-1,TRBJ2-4,CASSLEGAGGNIQYF
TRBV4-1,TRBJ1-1,CASSPYRGQLGTEAFF
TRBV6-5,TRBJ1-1,CASSRPTGGLREAFF
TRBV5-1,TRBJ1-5,CASSPGQENQPQHF